The TCR beta chain described here comes from a study of control samples from healthy donors and cancer patients. The V end lost 2 bases, the J end lost 2 bases, and 10 bases lay between the germline ends. CDR1 and CDR2 from the germline V gene are MNHEY and SMNVEV (reference sequence). CDR3 length: 15 residues. The repertoire was sequenced with immunoSEQ multiplex PCR; TCRdb's copy has only in-frame clones and lacks some. The sample holds around 30,000 clones; under 95% are singletons and the top ten take roughly 13%. A single count supports this clone. The chain joins TRBV27 to TRBJ1-3, with a possible D match to TRBD1 (5 bases). Sequenced material: PBMCs. The receptor's source is a man in his forties or fifties with lung cancer. The CDR3: CASSLVGETGNTIYF. The CDR3, as DNA: TGTGCCAGCAGTTTAGTAGGGGAGACTGGAAACACCATATATTTT.